Listed below are T cell receptor beta chains from one sample, sequenced in a study of OX40 agonist ivuxolimab in advanced cancers. Sequencing was performed with immunoSEQ multiplex PCR; in TCRdb, only in-frame clones are kept and a portion is missing. The sample has more than 20,000 clones; 76% are singletons. The sample here was CD4+ or CD8+ T cells sorted from blood, taken in a trial of the OX40 agonist ivuxolimab. Receptors originate from an adult with an advanced solid tumor such as melanoma, head and neck, liver or kidney cancer. The CDR3 runs from the conserved cysteine through the conserved F or W. D genes are given only for firm matches. Not all rows give a size; the values are once, few, many and, for expanded clones, a class.

J gene | V gene | clone size | D gene | CDR3 DNA | CDR3 protein
TRBJ1-2 | TRBV5-6 | - | - | TGTGCCAGCAGCTTGTTTCAGATCGGTAACTATGGCTACACCTTC | CASSLFQIGNYGYTF
TRBJ1-1 | TRBV18 | - | - | TGTGCCAGCTCACCACCAGCTGGGTATACTGAAGCTTTCTTT | CASSPPAGYTEAFF
TRBJ2-5 | TRBV2 | - | - | TGTGCCAGCAGGGAGAGAGGGGGGGGGCAGACCCAGTACTTC | CASRERGGGQTQYF
TRBJ2-7 | TRBV6-5 | - | - | TGTGCCAGCAGATGCCCACAGGTCTTGCAGTACTTC | CASRCPQVLQYF
TRBJ2-3 | TRBV19 | - | TRBD2 | TGTGCCAGTAGTATAGATTCGGGGGGTGGCACAGATACGCAGTATTTT | CASSIDSGGGTDTQYF
TRBJ2-7 | TRBV7-9 | - | - | TGTGCCAGCAGCTTAGCGCAGGCCTTCGGCTACGAGCAGTACTTC | CASSLAQAFGYEQYF
TRBJ2-7 | TRBV11-2 | once | TRBD2 | TGTGCCAGCAGCACTGCCGGGCGGGGGGGCTTCAAGCAGTACTTC | CASSTAGRGGFKQYF
TRBJ1-1 | TRBV6-5 | - | - | TGTGCCAGCAGTTACCCCCGGGAGGCAGGGATCACTGAAGCTTTCTTT | CASSYPREAGITEAFF
TRBJ1-1 | TRBV7-2 | - | TRBD1 | TGTGCCAGCAGCTTAGACAGGGGAGTTACTGAAGCTTTCTTT | CASSLDRGVTEAFF
TRBJ2-5 | TRBV10-1 | - | - | TGCGCCAGCAGTGAGTCTGGCAGGGCACAAGAGACCCAGTACTTC | CASSESGRAQETQYF
TRBJ1-5 | TRBV2 | - | - | TGTGCCAGCACCGAAGGCGCCGAACAGCCCCAGCATTTT | CASTEGAEQPQHF
TRBJ1-2 | TRBV18 | few | - | TGTGCCAGCTCACCAGGGCCAGTAGCTAACTATGGCTACACCTTC | CASSPGPVANYGYTF
TRBJ1-1 | TRBV11-1 | - | TRBD1 | TGTGCCAGCAGCTTTAACAGGGGGGACACTGAAGCTTTCTTT | CASSFNRGDTEAFF
TRBJ1-1 | TRBV27 | - | - | TGTGCCAGCATGGGATATGTGGTTGGGGGGGTCGGAGCTTTCTTT | CASMGYVVGGVGAFF
TRBJ1-5 | TRBV9 | few | - | TGTGCCAGCAGCAAAGATCATGGAAATCAGCCCCAGCATTTT | CASSKDHGNQPQHF
TRBJ1-6 | TRBV7-2 | - | - | TGTGCCAGCAGCTCGTCCTCCAATTCACCCCTCCACTTT | CASSSSSNSPLHF
TRBJ2-5 | TRBV5-8 | few | - | TGTGCCAGCAGCCTTATTAGGGAGACCCAGTACTTC | CASSLIRETQYF
TRBJ2-3 | TRBV27 | - | TRBD2 | TGTGCCAGCAGTTTAGGAGGGGCGGGGGGGCAGGGTACGCAGTATTTT | CASSLGGAGGQGTQYF
TRBJ2-3 | TRBV12-5 | - | - | TGTGCTAGTGCCCCTCCGGGGACAAGGGATACGCAGTATTTT | CASAPPGTRDTQYF
TRBJ1-2 | TRBV5-4 | - | TRBD1 | TGTGCCAGCAGCTTTGGCCAGGGGGGACGGGGCTACACCTTC | CASSFGQGGRGYTF
TRBJ1-1 | TRBV30 | - | TRBD1 | TGTGCCTGGAGGACAGGGCTGAACACTGAAGCTTTCTTT | CAWRTGLNTEAFF
TRBJ1-1 | TRBV6-5 | few | TRBD1 | TGTGCCAGCAAGCTGACAGGGAGTATCACTGAAGCTTTCTTT | CASKLTGSITEAFF
TRBJ1-4 | TRBV7-2 | - | TRBD1 | TGTGCCAGCAGCCCGACAGGGCACAATGAAAAACTGTTTTTT | CASSPTGHNEKLFF
TRBJ1-2 | TRBV15 | - | - | TGTGCCACCAGCGAAAGCCAATATGGCTACACCTTC | CATSESQYGYTF
TRBJ1-3 | TRBV6-5 | - | - | TGTGCCAGCAGTCGGTGGGGCATCGCTGGAAACACCATATATTTT | CASSRWGIAGNTIYF
TRBJ2-5 | TRBV7-6 | - | - | TGTGCCAGCAGCTTAGGACACGGATGGGGTGAGACCCAGTACTTC | CASSLGHGWGETQYF
TRBJ2-5 | TRBV4-1 | - | - | TGCGCCAGCAGCCAAGCGGACCGCCGCCTAGATGTGACCCAGTACTTC | CASSQADRRLDVTQYF